The clone carrying this T cell receptor (beta chain) was found once. What it binds is not known. Germline V gene lookup returns CDR1 MNHEY and CDR2 SMNVEV (reference sequence). Trimming stripped 8 bases from V and 5 bases from J, with 24 bases between. The CDR3 is 16 amino acids. This table comes from immunoSEQ multiplex PCR, and its TCRdb copy is limited to in-frame clones, with some not included. This sample has tens of thousands of clones, with roughly 80% found just once. The sample is drawn from a study of T cell responses to AZD1222 COVID-19 vaccine. The overall study: Pooling of second doses given at about 4 or about 12 weeks was done. Study results and limitations: At 160-218 and 743-854, vaccine-associated CD4 TCRs were dominant, and they spanned spike. Once two AZD1222 doses were given, Spike-specific TCR breadth and depth went up. Clonal diversity was possibly underestimated, and the donors were mostly white British, with more females.

The clonotype comes from an adult in good health. The material was peripheral blood, obtained on day 0 of AZD1222 vaccination. The chain has TRBV27 and TRBJ1-1, with D uncertain. DNA of the CDR3: TGTGCCAGCGGGCGTGGGGTTCGGGCAGCGGGTACTGAAGCTTTCTTT. It yields the protein CASGRGVRAAGTEAFF.